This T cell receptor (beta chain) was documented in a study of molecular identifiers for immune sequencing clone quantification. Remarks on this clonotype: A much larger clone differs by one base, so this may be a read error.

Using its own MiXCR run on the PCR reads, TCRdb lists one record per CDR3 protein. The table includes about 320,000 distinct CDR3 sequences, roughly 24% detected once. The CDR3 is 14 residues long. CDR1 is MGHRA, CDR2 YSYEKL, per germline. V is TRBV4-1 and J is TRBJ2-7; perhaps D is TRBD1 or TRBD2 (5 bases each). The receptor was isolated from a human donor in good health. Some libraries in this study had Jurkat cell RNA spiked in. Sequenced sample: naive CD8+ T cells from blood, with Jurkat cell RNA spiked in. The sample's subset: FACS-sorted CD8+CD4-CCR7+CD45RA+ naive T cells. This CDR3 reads CTSSQVMQGHEQYF. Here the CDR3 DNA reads TGCACCAGCAGCCAGGTTATGCAGGGACACGAGCAGTACTTC.